The 21 T cell receptor beta chains presented below share a single source sample, sequenced in a study of blood T cell repertoires in COVID-19. TCRdb's table, derived via immunoSEQ multiplex PCR, lists solely in-frame clones and lacks some. The sample has over 200,000 clones, around 88% seen once. Sequenced: PBMCs or T cells enriched from blood (not recorded which). All receptors derive from a woman aged 30 to 39 who had been exposed to COVID-19.

The chain employs TRBV24-1 and TRBJ2-1; D is uncertain. CDR3 length: 13 residues. Trimming removed 4 bases at V and 4 bases at J, with 7 bases between. Germline-derived CDR1 and CDR2 are KGHDR and SFDVKD. The CDR3 sequence: CATSDLIYNEQFF. DNA for the CDR3: TGTGCCACCAGTGACCTTATATACAATGAGCAGTTCTTC.

V and J are TRBV15 and TRBJ2-7; 9 bases are shared with TRBD1. Germline CDR1 and CDR2: LNHNV and YYDKDF (reference sequence). After removal of 0 bases from V and 1 base from J, the junction contained 4 bases not matched to a gene. This CDR3 spans 16 amino acids. The CDR3 DNA is TGTGCCACCAGCAGAGATCGACAGGGGGGTTCCTACGAGCAGTACTTC. Encoded protein: CATSRDRQGGSYEQYF.

This clone was seen only once. The CDR3 DNA reads TGTGCCAGCAGCCCAGGACTAGCGGGGGGGAGGCAGTTCTTC. Its protein is CASSPGLAGGRQFF. The rearrangement links TRBV14 to TRBJ2-1; 15 nucleotides align to TRBD2. The CDR3 loop spans 14 amino acids. CDR1 is SGHDN, CDR2 FVKESK, per germline. J gave up 12 bases and V 4 bases, and 4 bases lay outside the gene matches.

The V call is TRBV5-1, the J call TRBJ2-2; D uncertain. Between the trimmed V and J ends, which lost 2 bases and 10 bases, there was a span of 15 bases. Germline V gene sequence: CDR1 SGHRS, CDR2 YFSETQ. The CDR3 runs to 14 residues. The CDR3 bases are TGCGCCAGCAGCTTCGGTATACAGAACGAGGAGCTGTTTTTT. Its translation is CASSFGIQNEELFF.

The chain has TRBV28 and TRBJ2-1, with D uncertain. The CDR3 has 15 amino acids. V lost 3 bases to trimming and J lost 0 bases, with 9 bases between them. CDR1 MDHEN and CDR2 SYDVKM come from the germline V gene. CDR3 in DNA: TGTGCCAGCAGTTTTCGGGTTAGCTCCTACAATGAGCAGTTCTTC. This translates into CASSFRVSSYNEQFF.

CDR3 sequence: CASSPNQGLVGEQYF. CDR3 nucleotide sequence: TGCGCCAGCAGCCCCAACCAAGGACTAGTCGGCGAGCAGTACTTC. V and J are TRBV5-1 and TRBJ2-7; 7 bases line up with TRBD2. The germline V gene encodes CDR1 SGHRS and CDR2 YFSETQ. The CDR3 loop spans 15 amino acids. V shed 4 bases and J 6 bases; nucleotides not matched to a gene: 13.

J is TRBJ1-4 and V is TRBV28; TRBD1 is a possible D gene (5 bases). Trimming removed 9 bases from V and 4 bases from J, with 12 bases in between. Germline CDR1 reads MDHEN; CDR2 reads SYDVKM. The CDR3 sequence is 13 residues long. As DNA, the CDR3 is TGTGCCAGTTCAGGGTGGGATAATGAAAAACTGTTTTTT. This translates into CASSGWDNEKLFF.

This sequence joins TRBV2 and TRBJ2-3; D may be TRBD2 (5 bases). Trimming cost V 8 bases and J 2 bases, with 17 bases left between them. This CDR3 contains 15 residues. Germline-derived CDR1 and CDR2 are SNHLY and FYNNEI. CDR3 region: CASPERRALTDTQYF. For the CDR3, the DNA is TGTGCCAGCCCGGAACGGCGGGCTCTCACAGATACGCAGTATTTT.

This chain uses TRBV5-5 with TRBJ2-5; TRBD1 matches at 7 bases. Germline-derived CDR1 and CDR2 are SGHKS and YYEKEE (reference sequence). Losses at the gene ends were 4 bases for V and 5 bases for J; bases not matched to a gene: 8. The CDR3 sequence is 14 residues long. The CDR3: CASSPTGIWETQYF. CDR3 coding DNA: TGTGCCAGCAGCCCGACAGGGATCTGGGAGACCCAGTACTTC. The whole variable domain, remainder taken from reference TRBV5-5 and TRBJ2-5, is DAGVTQSPTHLIKTRGQQVTLRCSPISGHKSVSWYQQVLGQGPQFIFQYYEKEERGRGNFPDRFSARQFPNYSSELNVNALLLGDSALYLCASSPTGIWETQYFGPGTRLLVL.

This chain joins TRBV7-8 and TRBJ1-6; D may be TRBD1 (6 bases). Germline V lookup: CDR1 SGHVS, CDR2 FQNEAQ. This CDR3 has 19 residues. The V and J ends lost 0 bases and 1 base respectively, with 16 bases between them. The CDR3 region has the DNA TGTGCCAGCAGCTTAGCGCGAACAGGGTTTGGGTCCTATAATTCACCCCTCCACTTT. Protein sequence: CASSLARTGFGSYNSPLHF.

The genes are TRBV29-1 and TRBJ1-4, with 7 bases matching TRBD1. V lost 7 bases and J lost 4; bases outside the gene matches: 6. Germline loops: CDR1 SQVTM, CDR2 ANQGSEA. The CDR3 covers 13 residues. The CDR3 nucleotides are TGCAGCGCTCAGGGGGTCGGTAATGAAAAACTGTTTTTT. This codes for CSAQGVGNEKLFF.

This clone was picked up one time. This chain links TRBV20-1 with TRBJ1-5; TRBD1 is a possible D gene (6 bases). The CDR3 has 16 residues. Germline V gene lookup returns CDR1 DFQATT and CDR2 SNEGSKA (reference sequence). With 3 bases removed from V and 2 bases from J, the gap between germline ends came to 17 bases. CDR3 sequence reads: CSASGRGMSGNQPQHF. The CDR3 region has the DNA TGCAGTGCTAGTGGCAGGGGAATGAGTGGCAATCAGCCCCAGCATTTT.

The rearrangement uses TRBV15 and TRBJ1-6; D gene uncertain. The CDR3 loop spans 16 amino acids. The germline gives CDR1 LNHNV, CDR2 YYDKDF (reference sequence). Trimming took off 0 bases at V and 5 bases at J, with 11 bases between the two ends. The CDR3 reads CATSRDPGGNNSPLHF. The CDR3 bases are TGTGCCACCAGCAGAGATCCAGGAGGAAATAATTCACCCCTCCACTTT.

The chain employs TRBV7-9 and TRBJ1-1, with D unclear. Trimming removed 1 base at V and 3 bases at J, with 12 bases between. The germline V gene encodes CDR1 SEHNR and CDR2 FQNEAQ (reference sequence). There are 15 residues in the CDR3. CDR3 in amino acids: CASSLVAPEDTEAFF. The CDR3 nucleotides read TGTGCCAGCAGCTTAGTGGCCCCAGAGGACACTGAAGCTTTCTTT. The full variable domain, its missing parts supplied by reference TRBV7-9 and TRBJ1-1, is DTGVSQNPRHKITKRGQNVTFRCDPISEHNRLYWYRQTLGQGPEFLTYFQNEAQLEKSRLLSDRFSAERPKGSFSTLEIQRTEQGDSAMYLCASSLVAPEDTEAFFGQGTRLTVV.

This clone appeared a few times. V and J are TRBV3-1 (or the pseudogene TRBV3-2) and TRBJ2-2; D call uncertain. V lost 1 base and J 3 bases, leaving 6 bases between the germline ends. Per the germline V gene, CDR1 is LGHDT and CDR2 is YNNKEL (reference sequence). This CDR3 region has 14 residues. CDR3 protein: CASSQGLDTGELFF. Written as DNA, the CDR3 is TGTGCCAGCAGCCAAGGACTGGACACCGGGGAGCTGTTTTTT.

The gene calls are TRBV9 and TRBJ1-2, with 8 bases lining up with TRBD1. Germline V gene sequence: CDR1 SGDLS, CDR2 YYNGEE. The CDR3 is 15 amino acids. V dropped 4 bases and J dropped 2; count of bases not matched to a gene: 7. The CDR3 nucleotides are TGTGCCAGCAGCACCCGGGACAGGACAAACTATGGCTACACCTTC. It codes for CASSTRDRTNYGYTF.

The chain joins TRBV27 to TRBJ1-2; weak D call: TRBD1 (6 bases). Trimming left V 4 bases short and J 4 bases short, with 10 bases between. Germline lookup yields CDR1 MNHEY and CDR2 SMNVEV (reference sequence). The CDR3 spans 13 residues. The CDR3 protein is CASSSDSSYGYTF. CDR3 nucleotides: TGTGCCAGCAGTTCGGACAGCTCCTATGGCTACACCTTC.

Only one count was recorded for this clone. The chain uses TRBV4-2 and TRBJ1-1, with a possible D match to TRBD1 (6 bases). CDR1 and CDR2 (germline): LGHNA, YNFKEQ. The CDR3 sequence is 17 residues long. V shed 4 bases and J shed 2 bases, with 20 bases lying between them. CDR3 DNA sequence: TGTGCCAGCAGCCCCAAGCCGGCAGGGGACCCAAACACTGAAGCTTTCTTT. It specifies CASSPKPAGDPNTEAFF.

V gene TRBV9 combines with J gene TRBJ2-5; TRBD1 matches 7 bases. V trimming: 4 bases; J trimming: 4 bases; junction bases outside the gene matches: 7. The CDR3 is 14 amino acids. Germline V CDR1 and CDR2: SGDLS, YYNGEE. The CDR3 here is CASSSWDSAETQYF. CDR3 coding DNA: TGTGCCAGCAGCTCATGGGACAGCGCAGAGACCCAGTACTTC.

The V gene is TRBV20-1, the J gene TRBJ1-2; D is unresolved. With 5 bases removed from V and 8 bases from J, the gap between germline ends came to 12 bases. From germline, CDR1 is DFQATT and CDR2 SNEGSKA (reference sequence). There are 11 residues in the CDR3. The CDR3 coding sequence is TGCAGTGCTGCCCTCCGCGGGGGCTACACCTTC. Amino acid sequence: CSAALRGGYTF.

The chain has TRBV12-5 and TRBJ1-6; weak D call: TRBD1 (6 bases). Germline loops: CDR1 LGHNT, CDR2 FRNRAP. The length of the CDR3 is 16 residues. The V end lost 0 bases, the J end lost 14 bases, and 20 bases lay between the germline ends. CDR3 amino acids: CASGLVTGVMVGALHF. The CDR3 DNA follows: TGTGCTAGTGGTTTGGTGACAGGCGTCATGGTAGGGGCCCTCCACTTT.